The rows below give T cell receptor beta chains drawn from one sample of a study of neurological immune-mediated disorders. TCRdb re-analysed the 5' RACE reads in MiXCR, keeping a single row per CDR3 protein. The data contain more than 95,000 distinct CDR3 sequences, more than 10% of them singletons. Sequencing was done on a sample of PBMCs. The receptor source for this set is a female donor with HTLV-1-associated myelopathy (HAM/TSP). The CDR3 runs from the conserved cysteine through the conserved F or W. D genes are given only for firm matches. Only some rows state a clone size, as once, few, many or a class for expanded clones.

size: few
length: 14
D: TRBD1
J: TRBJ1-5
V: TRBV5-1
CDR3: CASSLEGGGQPQHF
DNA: TGCGCCAGCAGCTTGGAAGGGGGCGGCCAGCCCCAGCATTTT

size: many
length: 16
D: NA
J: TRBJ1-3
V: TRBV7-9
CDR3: CASSHRTGDSGNTIYF
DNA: TGTGCCAGCAGTCATAGAACAGGAGACTCTGGAAACACCATATATTTT

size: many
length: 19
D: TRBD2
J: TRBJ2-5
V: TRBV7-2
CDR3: CASSLGTMALAGGGETQYF
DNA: TGTGCCAGCAGCTTAGGCACGATGGCGCTAGCGGGGGGAGGAGAGACCCAGTACTTC

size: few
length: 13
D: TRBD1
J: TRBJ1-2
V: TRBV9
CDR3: CASTPGTGSGYTF
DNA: TGTGCCAGCACTCCCGGGACAGGGAGTGGCTACACCTTC

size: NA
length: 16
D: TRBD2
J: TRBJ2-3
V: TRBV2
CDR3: CASRLLAGGMTDTQYF
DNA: TGTGCCAGCAGATTACTAGCGGGGGGAATGACAGATACGCAGTATTTT

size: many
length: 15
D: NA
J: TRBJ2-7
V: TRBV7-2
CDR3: CASSLQTPRRGEQYF
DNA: TGTGCCAGCAGCTTACAGACCCCCCGGCGCGGCGAGCAGTACTTC

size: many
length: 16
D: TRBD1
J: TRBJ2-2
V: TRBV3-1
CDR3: CASSQHPGQLAGELFF
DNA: TGTGCCAGCAGCCAACATCCGGGACAGTTGGCCGGGGAGCTGTTTTTT

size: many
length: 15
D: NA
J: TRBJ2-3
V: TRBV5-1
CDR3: CASSRLGESTDTQYF
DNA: TGCGCCAGCAGCCGTCTGGGGGAGAGCACAGATACGCAGTATTTT

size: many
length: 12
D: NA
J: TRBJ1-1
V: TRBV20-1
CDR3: CSARRGNTEAFF
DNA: TGCAGTGCTAGGAGGGGGAACACTGAAGCTTTCTTT

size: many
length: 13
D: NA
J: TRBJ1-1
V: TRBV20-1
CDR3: CSARGGSSTEAFF
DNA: TGCAGTGCTAGAGGGGGTAGTAGCACTGAAGCTTTCTTT

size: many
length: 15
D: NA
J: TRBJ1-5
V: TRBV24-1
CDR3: CATSDSQGRNQPQHF
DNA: TGTGCCACCAGTGATTCTCAGGGTCGGAATCAGCCCCAGCATTTT

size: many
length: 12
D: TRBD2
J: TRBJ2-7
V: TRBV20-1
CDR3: CSASSGAYEQYF
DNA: TGCAGTGCTAGTAGCGGGGCCTACGAGCAGTACTTC

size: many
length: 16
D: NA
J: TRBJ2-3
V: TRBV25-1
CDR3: CASSEVRGTGTDTQYF
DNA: TGTGCCAGCAGTGAAGTGAGGGGAACGGGCACAGATACGCAGTATTTT

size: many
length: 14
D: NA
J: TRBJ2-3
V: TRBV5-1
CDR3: CASRNIGNTDTQYF
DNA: TGCGCCAGCAGGAATATCGGGAACACAGATACGCAGTATTTT

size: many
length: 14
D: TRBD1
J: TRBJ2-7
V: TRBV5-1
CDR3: CASSFGTGTYEQYF
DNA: TGCGCCAGCAGCTTTGGGACAGGTACCTACGAGCAGTACTTC

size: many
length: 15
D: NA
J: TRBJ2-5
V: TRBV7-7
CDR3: CASSLLGERRETQYF
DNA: TGTGCCAGCAGCTTATTGGGAGAACGGCGGGAGACCCAGTACTTC

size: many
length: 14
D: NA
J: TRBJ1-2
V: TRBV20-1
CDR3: CSAQGGSLGYGYTF
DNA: TGCAGTGCCCAAGGGGGGTCGCTTGGCTATGGCTACACCTTC

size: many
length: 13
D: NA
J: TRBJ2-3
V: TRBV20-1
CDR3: CSARLALADTQYF
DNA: TGCAGTGCTAGACTTGCTCTTGCCGATACGCAGTATTTT

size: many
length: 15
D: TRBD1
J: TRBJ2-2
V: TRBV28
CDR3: CASSLIGQGTGELFF
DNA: TGTGCCAGCAGTTTAATCGGACAGGGGACCGGGGAGCTGTTTTTT

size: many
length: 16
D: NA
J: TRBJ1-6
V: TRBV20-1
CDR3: CSARGGDSSYNSPLHF
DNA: TGCAGTGCTAGAGGAGGGGATAGCTCCTATAATTCACCCCTCCACTTT